This T cell receptor (beta chain) was identified during a study of technical replicates of blood from four donors. Germline V CDR1 and CDR2: KGHSH, LQKENI. V lost 3 bases and J lost 1; bases outside the gene matches: 8. This CDR3 is 16 amino acids long. Sequencing used immunoSEQ multiplex PCR; TCRdb keeps in-frame clones, though not all of them. This sample has approximately 53,000 clones, with about 96% found just once. Input material: T cells isolated from PBMCs. The chain joins TRBV18 to TRBJ2-7; 8 bases are shared with TRBD1. The source of this sequence is a human donor in good health. CDR3 sequence reads: CASSPTTGTGSYEQYF. DNA for the CDR3: TGTGCCAGCTCACCGACGACCGGGACAGGTTCCTACGAGCAGTACTTC.